A single sample gave rise to the 19 T cell receptor beta chains below, sequenced in a study of identical twins' blood T cells. TCRdb reanalysed the 5' RACE reads using MiXCR and keeps one entry per CDR3 protein. The sample comprises fewer than 450,000 distinct CDR3 sequences, more than 25% of which are singletons, and about 6% rests with the top ten. The material sequenced was PBMCs. These receptors were obtained from a woman aged 18 to 55 in good health.

The rearrangement joins TRBV2 to TRBJ2-3; weak D call: TRBD2 (6 bases). The CDR3 covers 14 residues. Germline CDR1 and CDR2: SNHLY and FYNNEI. Trimming took 3 bases from V and 1 from J, leaving 8 bases between them. The DNA for the CDR3 is TGTGCCAGCAGTGATCCGGGGGGCACAGATACGCAGTATTTT. Translated, it gives CASSDPGGTDTQYF.

This clonotype was recorded a few times. The chain is built from TRBV20-1 and TRBJ2-3; D is possibly TRBD2 (5 bases). V dropped 3 bases and J dropped 4 bases, with 11 bases sitting between them. This CDR3 has 13 amino acids. The germline V gene encodes CDR1 DFQATT and CDR2 SNEGSKA (reference sequence). The CDR3: CSASRGQADTQYF. The DNA for the CDR3 is TGCAGTGCTAGTCGGGGTCAGGCAGATACGCAGTATTTT.

A few counts support this clonotype. This chain connects TRBV2 to TRBJ2-1; 11 positions match TRBD2. The CDR3 loop spans 16 amino acids. V gave up 7 bases and J gave up 3 bases; unmatched junction bases: 8. Germline V gene data show CDR1 as SNHLY and CDR2 as FYNNEI. Here the CDR3 reads CASKNSGRVGYNEQFF. CDR3 coding DNA: TGTGCCAGCAAGAATAGCGGGAGGGTAGGCTACAATGAGCAGTTCTTC.

The gene calls are TRBV7-2 and TRBJ2-7, with D perhaps TRBD2 (5 bases). The CDR3 length is 15 residues. CDR1 is SGHTA and CDR2 is FQGNSA in the germline V gene. Deletions cut 3 bases from V and 5 bases from J, with 17 bases between. DNA for the CDR3: TGTGCCAGCAGCTTTACCGGGGTCCAAAATAACGAGCAGTACTTC. Its protein product is CASSFTGVQNNEQYF.

The chain links TRBV9 to TRBJ2-3; D is perhaps TRBD1 or TRBD2 (6 bases each). The CDR3 has 16 amino acids. CDR1 and CDR2 from the germline V gene are SGDLS and YYNGEE. The V and J ends lost 0 bases and 1 base respectively, with 12 bases between them. The DNA of the CDR3 is TGTGCCAGCAGCGTAGGGAGGGGGGCAGGCACAGATACGCAGTATTTT. Translation gives CASSVGRGAGTDTQYF.

The chain couples TRBV20-1 to TRBJ2-7; D might be TRBD1 or TRBD2, each matching 5 bases. The CDR3 consists of 18 residues. CDR1 and CDR2 (germline): DFQATT, SNEGSKA (reference sequence). V was shortened by 5 bases and J by 3 bases, with 29 bases between the two germline ends. The CDR3, as DNA: TGCAGTGCTGACCCTAGTTTGCTGGGTTTGGGGGTCCGCTACGAGCAGTACTTC. It specifies CSADPSLLGLGVRYEQYF.

This clonotype appeared a single time. The rearrangement uses TRBV19 and TRBJ1-5; D remains unclear. Per the germline V gene, CDR1 is LNHDA and CDR2 is SQIVND (reference sequence). The CDR3 contains 14 residues. Trimming took 6 bases from V and 3 from J, leaving 12 bases between them. The CDR3: CASRERCNNQPQHF. The CDR3 DNA follows: TGTGCCAGTAGGGAACGGTGTAACAATCAGCCCCAGCATTTT.

The genes are TRBV20-1 and TRBJ1-1; D is possibly TRBD1 (6 bases). The V gene lost 1 base and the J gene lost 7 bases, with 13 bases spanning the gap. The CDR3 consists of 13 residues. The V gene's germline CDR1 is DFQATT and CDR2 SNEGSKA (reference sequence). CDR3 protein: CSARVLQGVEAFF. As DNA, the CDR3 is TGCAGTGCTAGAGTCCTACAGGGCGTTGAAGCTTTCTTT.

Only a few counts were recorded for this clonotype. V and J are TRBV9 and TRBJ2-1; 7 positions match TRBD1. Germline CDR1 reads SGDLS; CDR2 reads YYNGEE. Trimming removed 4 bases from V and 5 bases from J; junction bases left unmatched: 9. This CDR3 has 15 amino acids. Here the CDR3 reads CASSPRQGINNEQFF. DNA of the CDR3: TGTGCCAGCAGCCCGCGACAGGGTATAAACAATGAGCAGTTCTTC.

This clonotype was counted many times. V gene TRBV20-1 combines with J gene TRBJ1-1; D unresolved. Trimming took off 5 bases at V and 0 bases at J, with 7 bases between the two ends. The CDR3 extends over 12 amino acids. Germline CDR1 is DFQATT and CDR2 is SNEGSKA (reference sequence). The CDR3 spells CSAFTVNTEAFF. DNA for the CDR3: TGCAGTGCTTTTACTGTGAACACTGAAGCTTTCTTT.

This clonotype was counted many times. The V gene is TRBV6-5, the J gene TRBJ1-2; D ambiguous. Germline-derived CDR1 and CDR2 are MNHEY and SVGAGI. Trimming took off 4 bases at V and 6 bases at J, with 15 bases between the two ends. The CDR3 runs 14 residues. The CDR3 reads CASSSGLWYDGYTF. CDR3 nucleotide sequence: TGTGCCAGCAGTTCGGGTTTGTGGTACGATGGCTACACCTTC.

V usage is TRBV5-1 and J usage is TRBJ1-1, with 7 bases fitting TRBD1. V trimming: 4 bases; J trimming: 1 base; junction bases outside the gene matches: 4. CDR3 length equals 14 residues. The germline V gene has CDR1 SGHRS and CDR2 YFSETQ. CDR3 amino acids: CASSTTGSNTEAFF. The CDR3 nucleotides read TGCGCCAGCAGCACGACAGGGTCGAACACTGAAGCTTTCTTT.

The chain is built from TRBV30 and TRBJ2-1; no reliable D call. This CDR3 is 16 amino acids long. The V and J ends lost 0 bases and 5 bases respectively, with 17 bases between them. Germline loops: CDR1 GTSNPN, CDR2 SVGIG (reference sequence). As DNA, the CDR3 is TGTGCCTGGAGTGTAAATTCACGCCCCGGGCACAATGAGCAGTTCTTC. Residues: CAWSVNSRPGHNEQFF.

The rearrangement joins TRBV18 to TRBJ1-1, with 7 bases fitting TRBD1. CDR1 is KGHSH, CDR2 LQKENI, per germline. CDR3 length: 15 amino acids. V shed 4 bases, J shed 0 bases, and the junction held 5 bases outside the gene matches. As DNA, the CDR3 is TGTGCCAGCTCACTGGGGACAGCTATGAACACTGAAGCTTTCTTT. It specifies CASSLGTAMNTEAFF.

Note on this clonotype: One end of the junction is discordant with germline, which a read error may explain. The V call is TRBV13, the J call TRBJ2-1, with D perhaps TRBD1 (6 bases). CDR3 length: 12 amino acids. From germline, CDR1 is PRHDT and CDR2 FYEKMQ (reference sequence). The CDR3 is CAGSQGSNEQFF. The DNA of the CDR3 is TGTGCCGGCAGCCAGGGGTCTAATGAGCAGTTCTTC.

At least ten counts were recorded for this clonotype. The rearrangement uses TRBV11-2 and TRBJ2-2; D unclear. V lost 5 bases to trimming and J lost 5 bases, with 15 bases between them. This CDR3 contains 15 residues. Germline CDR1 is SGHAT and CDR2 is FQNNGV. CDR3 sequence (DNA): TGTGCCAGCAGCCCTAGACGGCCTCCAACCGGGGAGCTGTTTTTT. Its protein is CASSPRRPPTGELFF.

CDR3 DNA sequence: TGCAGCGTTGAAGGCCGCGGAACGGGCTCCTACAATGAGCAGTTCTTC. Residues: CSVEGRGTGSYNEQFF. This sequence joins TRBV29-1 and TRBJ2-1; no clear D. CDR1 is SQVTM and CDR2 is ANQGSEA in the germline V gene. V lost 1 base and J 0 bases, leaving 13 bases between the germline ends. This CDR3 spans 16 amino acids.

Here the CDR3 reads CASSYIRYTEAFF. CDR3 sequence (DNA): TGTGCCAGCAGCTATATTAGGTACACTGAAGCTTTCTTT. The V and J genes are TRBV6-6 and TRBJ1-1; D call uncertain. Germline V gives CDR1 MNHNY, CDR2 SVGAGI (reference sequence). The CDR3 runs 13 residues. Trimming shortened V by 6 bases and J by 3 bases, and 11 bases separated the two germline ends.

V gene TRBV4-2 combines with J gene TRBJ1-5; D gene ambiguous. Trimming left V 4 bases short and J 4 bases short, with 14 bases between. The CDR3 totals 15 residues. Per the germline V gene, CDR1 is LGHNA and CDR2 is YNFKEQ. The CDR3 DNA reads TGTGCCAGCAGCCTACAGTTCGACATAAATCAGCCCCAGCATTTT. As protein: CASSLQFDINQPQHF.